The 3 T cell receptor beta chains given below trace back to one sample, sequenced in a study of blood T cells in healthy people across ages. Primers used in a second PCR of roughly 6 to 11 cycles were a sample-barcoded 5' primer and a J-beta primer mix. TCRdb re-called the 5' RACE reads with MiXCR, one entry per CDR3 protein. The sample contains approximately 810,000 distinct CDR3 sequences, 35% to 40% of which appear only once. The sample was blood. Every receptor here comes from a man younger than 35 in good health.

CDR3 coding DNA: TGTGCCAGCAGTTTATCGACTAGCAGACAAGAGACCCAGTACTTC. This translates into CASSLSTSRQETQYF. The V call is TRBV27, the J call TRBJ2-5; 7 positions agree with TRBD2. V lost 0 bases, J lost 2 bases, and 3 bases stayed unmatched. The CDR3 consists of 15 residues. Looked up from germline, CDR1 is MNHEY and CDR2 is SMNVEV (reference sequence).

V is TRBV5-5 and J is TRBJ2-1; D is uncertain. CDR3 length equals 14 residues. The germline CDR1 and CDR2 sequences are SGHKS and YYEKEE (reference sequence). V was cut by 0 bases and J by 4 bases, with 8 bases left in between. In DNA, the CDR3 is TGTGCCAGCAGCTTGGACGTCGGATACAATGAGCAGTTCTTC. It specifies CASSLDVGYNEQFF.

The chain combines TRBV6-1 with TRBJ2-4, with D unresolved. Germline CDR1 MNHNS, CDR2 SASEGT. V lost 4 bases and J 0 bases, leaving 16 bases between the germline ends. This CDR3 spans 17 amino acids. The CDR3, as DNA: TGTGCCAGCAGTGGGGTAGGAGTAACTCTAGCCAAAAACATTCAGTACTTC. Residues: CASSGVGVTLAKNIQYF.